This TCR beta chain appears in the sequencing data of a study of cytomegalovirus exposure and HLA in healthy donors. The CDR3 spans 15 residues. Trimming took 5 bases from V and 6 from J, leaving 19 bases between them. Germline CDR1 is MNHEY and CDR2 is SMNVEV (reference sequence). PCR used 60 Vbeta primers and 13 Jbeta primers. Sequencing was performed with immunoSEQ multiplex PCR; in TCRdb, only in-frame clones are kept and a portion is missing. The data hold roughly 160,000 clones, with 70% to 90% observed a single time. Sequences were obtained from PBMCs. V usage is TRBV27 and J usage is TRBJ1-2, with a possible D match to TRBD1 (5 bases). This clonotype originated in a young man in good health and CMV-seropositive. The CDR3 nucleotides are TGTGCCAGCAGTACACGGCGACAGTCCCTTCATGGCTACACCTTC. This codes for CASSTRRQSLHGYTF.